A single sample is the source of the 32 T cell receptor beta chains below, sequenced in a study of T-cell reconstitution after alpha-beta-depleted transplantation in children. TCRbeta library preparation incorporated unique molecular identifiers. One entry per CDR3 protein, called by TCRdb with MiXCR from the PCR reads. The table shows 500,000 to 750,000 distinct CDR3 sequences, with 27% occurring only once. Sequencing was performed on PBMCs, taken before TCRalphabeta/CD19-depleted stem cell transplant. All receptors come from a boy less than two years old with Wiskott-Aldrich syndrome, due to receive a stem cell transplant.

This clonotype was counted only a few times. The chain joins TRBV20-1 to TRBJ2-7; 8 bases match TRBD2. The trim removed 0 bases at V and 6 bases at J, leaving 19 bases unmatched. This CDR3 is built from 18 residues. Germline V gives CDR1 DFQATT, CDR2 SNEGSKA (reference sequence). In nucleotides, the CDR3 is TGCAGTGCTAGAGAATCCTTTAATGGGGGGACTAGAGGAGTCGAGCAGTACTTC. This gives the protein CSARESFNGGTRGVEQYF.

The CDR3, as DNA: TGTGCCACCAGCAGAGGCTCTCTCACCCCTCACACAGATACGCAGTATTTT. Translating it yields CATSRGSLTPHTDTQYF. The V gene is TRBV15, the J gene TRBJ2-3; D is ambiguous. This CDR3 spans 17 amino acids. Trimming took 1 base from V and 2 from J, leaving 16 bases between them. Germline V CDR1 and CDR2: LNHNV, YYDKDF (reference sequence).

This clonotype showed up just a few times. The CDR3: CASSSTFGATYEQYF. CDR3 nucleotide sequence: TGTGCCAGCAGCTCGACCTTTGGTGCGACCTACGAGCAGTACTTC. V and J are TRBV5-6 and TRBJ2-7; D is ambiguous. Per the germline V gene, CDR1 is SGHDT and CDR2 is YYEEEE. The CDR3 runs 15 residues. V was cut by 3 bases and J by 2 bases, with 15 bases left in between.

Only one count was recorded for this clonotype. This chain joins TRBV12-3 or TRBV12-4 and TRBJ2-1; TRBD2 might be the D (6 bases). Trimming removed 2 bases at V and 4 bases at J, with 15 bases between. The CDR3 is made up of 16 amino acids. DNA for the CDR3: TGTGCCAGCAGTTTATTAATCGGGAGCCTTTACAATGAGCAGTTCTTC. Its translation: CASSLLIGSLYNEQFF.

This clonotype has only a few counts. The chain uses TRBV5-6 and TRBJ2-5; D uncertain. Germline V CDR1 and CDR2: SGHDT, YYEEEE. Trimming shortened V by 4 bases and J by 3 bases, and 13 bases separated the two germline ends. The CDR3 sequence is 14 residues long. The CDR3 loop reads CASSARDTEETQYF. Here the CDR3 DNA reads TGTGCCAGCAGCGCCCGAGACACTGAAGAGACCCAGTACTTC.

This clonotype was picked up a small number of times. The J gene is TRBJ2-3, the V gene TRBV5-1, with 12 positions matching TRBD2. CDR1 SGHRS and CDR2 YFSETQ come from the germline V gene. This CDR3 region has 17 residues. V trimming: 1 base; J trimming: 3 bases; junction bases outside the gene matches: 6. The DNA of the CDR3 is TGCGCCAGCAGCTTGTTTCGGACTAGCGGGACGACAGATACGCAGTATTTT. It codes for CASSLFRTSGTTDTQYF.

The rearrangement uses TRBV12-3 or TRBV12-4 and TRBJ2-2; D gene unclear. CDR3 size: 13 residues. Between the trimmed V and J ends, which lost 7 bases and 3 bases, there was a span of 9 bases. CDR3 region: CASNRVDTGELFF. The CDR3 DNA follows: TGTGCCAGCAATAGGGTGGACACCGGGGAGCTGTTTTTT.

The genes are TRBV6-2 or TRBV6-3 and TRBJ1-2; 9 nucleotides line up with TRBD1. The V segment lost 5 bases and the J segment 4 bases; nucleotides outside the gene matches: 11. There are 16 residues in the CDR3. CDR1 and CDR2 (germline): MNHEY, SVGEGT. The CDR3 coding sequence is TGTGCCAGCAGTCCCGGGACAGGGAAAAGCCTCTATGGCTACACCTTC. Residues: CASSPGTGKSLYGYTF.

The sample holds a few counts of this clonotype. This chain links TRBV20-1 with TRBJ2-7, with a weak D call TRBD2 (6 bases). The CDR3 is 16 amino acids. CDR1 is DFQATT and CDR2 is SNEGSKA in the germline V gene (reference sequence). Trimming pared 1 base from V and 5 bases from J, leaving 21 bases between. CDR3 bases: TGCAGTGCTAGAGCCCAAGTCGCGGGATGGGTTCACGAGCAGTACTTC. Protein: CSARAQVAGWVHEQYF.

In its sample, this clonotype was seen a few times. The chain recombines TRBV5-1 with TRBJ2-6; 10 positions match TRBD1. The CDR3 has 18 residues. Germline lookup yields CDR1 SGHRS and CDR2 YFSETQ. With 0 bases clipped from V and 0 bases from J, the junction kept 3 bases outside the gene matches. CDR3 in DNA: TGCGCCAGCAGCTTGGCCGGGACAGGGGACTCTGGGGCCAACGTCCTGACTTTC. Translation: CASSLAGTGDSGANVLTF.

DNA for the CDR3: TGCAGCGTTGAAGATAGCAGCACAACTCACAATGAGCAGTTCTTC. Translating gives CSVEDSSTTHNEQFF. The chain uses TRBV29-1 and TRBJ2-1; unclear D gene. Trimming stripped 0 bases from V and 5 bases from J, with 14 bases between. The CDR3 runs to 15 residues. The germline V gene has CDR1 SQVTM and CDR2 ANQGSEA.

This chain connects TRBV5-1 to TRBJ1-4; D gene unclear. V was trimmed by 4 bases and J by 0 bases, leaving 13 bases between them. The germline CDR1 and CDR2 sequences are SGHRS and YFSETQ. The CDR3 extends over 16 amino acids. The CDR3 here is CASSPGRPATNEKLFF. DNA of the CDR3: TGCGCCAGCAGCCCTGGACGTCCCGCAACTAATGAAAAACTGTTTTTT. The full variable domain, with the rest looked up from reference TRBV5-1 and TRBJ1-4, is KAGVTQTPRYLIKTRGQQVTLSCSPISGHRSVSWYQQTPGQGLQFLFEYFSETQRNKGNFPGRFSGRQFSNSRSEMNVSTLELGDSALYLCASSPGRPATNEKLFFGSGTQLSVL.

The chain carries TRBV2 and TRBJ2-4; 7 bases are shared with TRBD1. V shed 6 bases and J 3 bases; nucleotides not matched to a gene: 5. CDR1 is SNHLY, CDR2 FYNNEI, per germline. The CDR3 is 14 amino acids. CDR3 amino acids: CASRETGIKNIQYF. The CDR3 DNA reads TGTGCCAGCAGGGAGACAGGGATCAAAAACATTCAGTACTTC.

The J gene is TRBJ2-1, the V gene TRBV20-1, with 11 positions matching TRBD2. Germline V lookup: CDR1 DFQATT, CDR2 SNEGSKA (reference sequence). The V segment lost 6 bases and the J segment 7 bases; nucleotides outside the gene matches: 14. The CDR3 is 16 amino acids. Here the CDR3 reads CSATMGSGRGVNEQFF. In DNA, the CDR3 is TGCAGTGCAACCATGGGTAGCGGGAGGGGAGTGAATGAGCAGTTCTTC.

The chain recombines TRBV24-1 with TRBJ2-2; D unclear. The CDR3 runs to 14 residues. Germline values: CDR1 KGHDR, CDR2 SFDVKD. V lost 3 bases, J lost 2 bases, and 6 bases lay in between. DNA of the CDR3: TGTGCCACCAGTGATATGGGCAACACCGGGGAGCTGTTTTTT. It translates to CATSDMGNTGELFF.

The chain links TRBV5-1 to TRBJ2-7; 11 positions match TRBD2. Germline trimming cut 4 bases from V and 0 bases from J; bases unmatched to any gene: 6. In germline, CDR1 is SGHRS, CDR2 YFSETQ. The CDR3 is 16 residues long. DNA for the CDR3: TGCGCCAGCAGCAGGGGACTAGCGGCTTACTCCTACGAGCAGTACTTC. Protein sequence: CASSRGLAAYSYEQYF.

The chain employs TRBV5-1 and TRBJ1-1, with a possible D match to TRBD1 (5 bases). V was clipped by 4 bases and J by 5 bases, with 21 bases between them. This CDR3 is 16 amino acids long. Germline-derived CDR1 and CDR2 are SGHRS and YFSETQ. CDR3 nucleotides: TGCGCCAGCAGCCCGGAAGGTACAGGTGGAGGAACTGAAGCTTTCTTT. Encoded protein: CASSPEGTGGGTEAFF.

The table lists this clonotype with a few counts. The V and J genes are TRBV4-2 and TRBJ2-2, with 9 bases identical to TRBD1. Germline lookup yields CDR1 LGHNA and CDR2 YNFKEQ. The trim removed 1 base at V and 8 bases at J, leaving 11 bases unmatched. There are 17 residues in the CDR3. CDR3 nucleotides: TGTGCCAGCAGCCAAGCCTTACTACAGGGGGCTGAGGGGGAGCTGTTTTTT. Translation: CASSQALLQGAEGELFF.

The chain carries TRBV6-1 and TRBJ2-5; 8 bases are shared with TRBD2. Germline CDR1 and CDR2: MNHNS and SASEGT. The length of the CDR3 is 14 residues. J gave up 0 bases and V 9 bases, and 6 bases lay outside the gene matches. CDR3 loop: CASILADYQETQYF. The CDR3 DNA reads as TGTGCCAGTATACTAGCGGATTACCAAGAGACCCAGTACTTC.

V gene TRBV10-3 combines with J gene TRBJ2-1; 9 bases fit TRBD2. The V gene's germline CDR1 is ENHRY and CDR2 SYGVKD. J gave up 5 bases and V 6 bases, and 5 bases lay outside the gene matches. CDR3 length equals 14 residues. This CDR3 is CAIRSSGANNEQFF. Here the CDR3 DNA reads TGTGCCATCAGGTCTAGCGGGGCCAACAATGAGCAGTTCTTC.

J is TRBJ2-1 and V is TRBV7-2, with TRBD2 matching over 10 bases. CDR1 and CDR2 (germline): SGHTA, FQGNSA. The CDR3 has 15 amino acids. V lost 8 bases to trimming and J lost 3 bases; unmatched junction nucleotides: 7. CDR3 protein: CASGRGLADYNEQFF. Written as DNA, the CDR3 is TGTGCCAGCGGAAGAGGACTAGCGGACTACAATGAGCAGTTCTTC.

In its sample, this clonotype was seen a few times. V and J are TRBV7-2 and TRBJ1-3; no firm D call. Between the trimmed V and J ends, which lost 5 bases and 0 bases, there was a span of 5 bases. This CDR3 comprises 13 residues. CDR1 is SGHTA and CDR2 is FQGNSA in the germline V gene. For the CDR3, the DNA is TGTGCCAGCAGCCCCGGCTCTGGAAACACCATATATTTT. Translated: CASSPGSGNTIYF.

The chain recombines TRBV6-2 or TRBV6-3 with TRBJ2-5; D unresolved. Germline V gene sequence: CDR1 MNHEY, CDR2 SVGEGT. This CDR3 region has 14 residues. V was cut by 4 bases and J by 5 bases, with 14 bases left in between. DNA for the CDR3: TGTGCCAGCAGTTCCGACTGGACGGAGGAGACCCAGTACTTC. Protein: CASSSDWTEETQYF.

This clonotype was seen only once. The genes are TRBV7-9 and TRBJ2-5, with TRBD2 matching 11 bases. Per germline, CDR1 SEHNR and CDR2 FQNEAQ (reference sequence). The CDR3 covers 17 residues. After removal of 2 bases from V and 2 bases from J, the junction contained 7 bases not matched to a gene. The CDR3 reads CASSLRGTSGSQETQYF. CDR3 sequence (DNA): TGTGCCAGCAGCTTAAGGGGGACTAGCGGATCACAAGAGACCCAGTACTTC.

In its sample, this clonotype was seen a few times. The chain uses TRBV12-3 or TRBV12-4 and TRBJ1-6; D gene uncertain. The ends were cut back, 3 bases at V and 5 bases at J, with 8 bases in the middle. The length of the CDR3 is 14 residues. CDR3 DNA sequence: TGTGCCAGCAGTTTGGGTTTAGATAATTCACCCCTCCACTTT. Amino acid sequence: CASSLGLDNSPLHF.

This clonotype appeared a few times. J is TRBJ2-1 and V is TRBV29-1, with D tentatively TRBD2 (5 bases). Germline lookup yields CDR1 SQVTM and CDR2 ANQGSEA. The CDR3 runs to 13 residues. V gave up 6 bases and J gave up 7 bases, with 16 bases separating them. CDR3 in DNA: TGCAGCGTAGAGAACACACCGGGGAATGAGCAGTTCTTC. Translating gives CSVENTPGNEQFF.

This chain connects TRBV5-5 to TRBJ2-1, with TRBD2 as a possible D gene (5 bases). V was trimmed by 4 bases and J by 0 bases, leaving 11 bases between them. Looked up from germline, CDR1 is SGHKS and CDR2 is YYEKEE (reference sequence). CDR3 length equals 15 residues. The DNA of the CDR3 is TGTGCCAGCAGCCGCGGGCCAGTCTCCTACAATGAGCAGTTCTTC. It codes for CASSRGPVSYNEQFF.

The chain carries TRBV20-1 and TRBJ1-2; D not certain. Germline V CDR1 and CDR2: DFQATT, SNEGSKA (reference sequence). V was trimmed by 0 bases and J by 4 bases, leaving 12 bases between them. The length of the CDR3 is 14 residues. The CDR3 protein is CSARDPRVPYGYTF. The CDR3 DNA reads TGCAGTGCTAGAGATCCTCGGGTCCCCTATGGCTACACCTTC.

This clonotype occurred many times. The chain carries TRBV7-2 and TRBJ1-5; possible D gene TRBD1, 5 bases. The CDR3 consists of 14 residues. The germline CDR1 and CDR2 sequences are SGHTA and FQGNSA. Between the trimmed V and J ends, which lost 2 bases and 3 bases, there was a span of 8 bases. The CDR3 DNA reads as TGTGCCAGCAGCTTAAGACAGTACAATCAGCCCCAGCATTTT. Its protein product is CASSLRQYNQPQHF.

This clonotype was seen more than once but under ten times. This rearrangement joins TRBV3-1 to TRBJ2-7; TRBD1 agrees at 8 bases. The CDR3 consists of 16 residues. Looked up from germline, CDR1 is LGHDT and CDR2 is YNNKEL (reference sequence). Trimming took 6 bases from V and 4 from J; bases not matched to a gene: 14. The CDR3 here is CASSPSGQGGWYEQYF. In DNA, the CDR3 is TGTGCCAGCAGTCCCTCAGGACAGGGAGGATGGTACGAGCAGTACTTC.

The V call is TRBV6-5, the J call TRBJ2-2, with TRBD2 as a possible D gene (5 bases). The CDR3 has 12 residues. V was clipped by 7 bases and J by 4 bases, with 7 bases between them. Germline V CDR1 and CDR2: MNHEY, SVGAGI. The CDR3 region has the DNA TGTGCCAGCATAGGAGGCACCGGGGAGCTGTTTTTT. Protein sequence: CASIGGTGELFF.

J is TRBJ1-2 and V is TRBV18; D is perhaps TRBD1 (6 bases). The CDR3 is 16 amino acids. Germline V CDR1 and CDR2: KGHSH, LQKENI. Trimming removed 3 bases at V and 4 bases at J, with 18 bases between. The chain's CDR3 is CASSPLRSQGSYGYTF. As DNA, the CDR3 is TGTGCCAGCTCACCTCTTCGTAGCCAGGGGAGCTATGGCTACACCTTC.